A selection of T cell receptor beta chains follows, all from one sample in a study of PD-L1 blockade in urothelial cancer. Data came from immunoSEQ multiplex PCR; TCRdb stores just in-frame clones and leaves some out. This table holds about 120,000 clones, around 89% found once. The sequencing here drew on PBMCs, taken around atezolizumab (anti-PD-L1) treatment. These receptor sequences come from a man aged 55 to 70 with urothelial cancer. Each CDR3 is given with its conserved first and last residue. D genes are given only for firm matches. Expanded clones get a size class; other rows say once, few or many, or leave the size out.

size	V	J	D	DNA	CDR3
NA	TRBV7-2	TRBJ2-1	TRBD1	TGTGCCAGCAGCTTAGCCCCGGACAGGGGAAACTATGAGCAGTTCTTC	CASSLAPDRGNYEQFF
NA	TRBV27	TRBJ2-3	NA	TGTGCCAGCAGCCCGACAGGCCGGGTGTCAGATACGCAGTATTTT	CASSPTGRVSDTQYF
NA	TRBV29-1	TRBJ2-2	NA	TGCAGCGTTTTGCCCGGGACCGGGGAGCTGTTTTTT	CSVLPGTGELFF
NA	TRBV6-5	TRBJ1-5	NA	TGTGCCAGCAGTTATGGGGCTTTTCGGCCCCAGCATTTT	CASSYGAFRPQHF
NA	TRBV30	TRBJ1-5	NA	TGTGCCTGGAAAAAGGCAGGGAAGGGTCAGCCCCAGCATTTT	CAWKKAGKGQPQHF
NA	TRBV29-1	TRBJ2-3	NA	TGCAGCGGTACTTACAGGGTAGGAGCAGATACGCAGTATTTT	CSGTYRVGADTQYF
NA	TRBV6-5	TRBJ2-7	NA	TGTGCCAGCAGTTACTCAGGTGGGGGCGGTTACGAGCAGTACTTC	CASSYSGGGGYEQYF
once	TRBV27	TRBJ2-1	NA	TGTGCCAGCAGCCGTGGGGGGATCGCCTACAATGAGCAGTTCTTC	CASSRGGIAYNEQFF
NA	TRBV19	TRBJ2-1	TRBD1	TGTGCCAGTAGTAACCGGGACAGGCAGTTCTTC	CASSNRDRQFF
NA	TRBV5-1	TRBJ1-5	NA	TGCGCCAGCAGCTCGGACCCGGGAGGCAATCAGCCCCAGCATTTT	CASSSDPGGNQPQHF
few	TRBV10-1	TRBJ2-1	NA	TGCGCCAGCAGTGTCGACAGCTCCTACAATGAGCAGTTCTTC	CASSVDSSYNEQFF
NA	TRBV6-5	TRBJ2-7	TRBD1	TGTGCCAGCAGTTCGGACAGGGGGATCAACGAGCAGTACTTC	CASSSDRGINEQYF
NA	TRBV14	TRBJ1-4	NA	TGTGCCAGCATGAATAATTTGGGCGAAAAACTGTTTTTT	CASMNNLGEKLFF
NA	TRBV5-6	TRBJ2-1	TRBD2	TGTGCCAGCAGCCTCTCGGGGGGGTCCAATGAGCAGTTCTTC	CASSLSGGSNEQFF
few	TRBV28	TRBJ2-7	NA	TGTGCCAGCAGTTTAATACAGCAATCCTCCTACGAGCAGTACTTC	CASSLIQQSSYEQYF
NA	TRBV4-1	TRBJ2-2	NA	TGCGCCAGCAGCCAAGTTGGACGGCACCCAGTCCGGGAAGAGCTGTTTTTT	CASSQVGRHPVREELFF
NA	TRBV29-1	TRBJ2-1	TRBD2	TGCAGCGTTGAGAGAAGGTTAGCGGGAGTGGGTGAGCAGTTCTTC	CSVERRLAGVGEQFF
once	TRBV9	TRBJ1-1	TRBD1	TGTGCCAGCAGCTCAAGTCCGGGACAGGAAAACACTGAAGCTTTCTTT	CASSSSPGQENTEAFF
NA	TRBV5-1	TRBJ2-1	TRBD2	TGCGCCAGCAGCTCCGGATCACTAGCGGGGGCCTACAATGAGCAGTTCTTC	CASSSGSLAGAYNEQFF
NA	TRBV6-1	TRBJ2-1	TRBD1	TGTGCCAGCAACCCGGGACAGGGGTTTAATGAGCAGTTCTTC	CASNPGQGFNEQFF
NA	TRBV5-1	TRBJ1-2	NA	TGCGCCAGCAGTCGCGAGACTTATGGCTACACCTTC	CASSRETYGYTF
NA	TRBV6-5	TRBJ2-5	TRBD2	TGTGCCAGCAGTTACTCGGGGGGGCAAGAGACCCAGTACTTC	CASSYSGGQETQYF
NA	TRBV7-8	TRBJ2-5	NA	TGTGCCAGCAGCTTACGGGCGGGAGAGACCCAGTACTTC	CASSLRAGETQYF
NA	TRBV6-6	TRBJ2-2	TRBD1	TGTGCCAGCGGACGGGACAGAGAGATCGGGGAGCTGTTTTTT	CASGRDREIGELFF
few	TRBV11-1	TRBJ1-1	NA	TGTGCCATCGGACGGACAGAGAACACTGAAGCTTTCTTT	CAIGRTENTEAFF
NA	TRBV19	TRBJ1-5	TRBD1	TGTGCCAGTACCGAGGACAGGGCCCAGCATTTT	CASTEDRAQHF
NA	TRBV7-8	TRBJ2-7	NA	TGTGCCAGCAGCTTATGGAGGGAGATCTCCTACGAGCAGTACTTC	CASSLWREISYEQYF
NA	TRBV19	TRBJ2-1	NA	TGTGCCAGTAGTATAGCCTGGGGGGGGGCCCTGAATGAGCAGTTCTTC	CASSIAWGGALNEQFF
NA	TRBV7-9	TRBJ2-5	TRBD1	TGTGCCAGCAGCACCGGGACAGGGGGCGAGACCCAGTACTTC	CASSTGTGGETQYF
NA	TRBV6-4	TRBJ2-1	NA	TGTGCCAGCAGTGACTCCCGGGGTAGCTCCTACAATGAGCAGTTCTTC	CASSDSRGSSYNEQFF
NA	TRBV11-2	TRBJ1-1	NA	TGTGCCAGCAACCATCCGGGGGAAGGAGGTACTGAAGCTTTCTTT	CASNHPGEGGTEAFF
NA	TRBV28	TRBJ2-1	NA	TGTGCCAGCAGTTTGGCACCCATGTCCTACAATGAGCAGTTCTTC	CASSLAPMSYNEQFF
NA	TRBV28	TRBJ1-5	NA	TGTGCCAGCAGTTTGCAGGGAAACAATCAGCCCCAGCATTTT	CASSLQGNNQPQHF
NA	TRBV10-3	TRBJ2-5	NA	TGTGCCGCTCGGAGGGCAGAGACCCAGTACTTC	CAARRAETQYF
NA	TRBV29-1	TRBJ1-1	TRBD1	TGCAGCGTACCGGGACAGGTAAACACTGAAGCTTTCTTT	CSVPGQVNTEAFF
NA	TRBV2	TRBJ1-4	NA	TGTGCCAGCAGTGAGAGACTGGCCTTAAGAATCCGACTGTTTTTT	CASSERLALRIRLFF
NA	TRBV28	TRBJ1-2	TRBD1	TGTGCCAGCAGCGGTCAGGGGGCAATCAACTATGGCTACACCTTC	CASSGQGAINYGYTF
NA	TRBV2	TRBJ1-5	TRBD1	TGTGCCAGCACGCCGGACAGGGGTGAACAGCCCCAGCATTTT	CASTPDRGEQPQHF
NA	TRBV7-3	TRBJ2-2	NA	TGTGCCAGCAGCTTAGACGGACAGCGGACGAACACCGGGGAGCTGTTTTTT	CASSLDGQRTNTGELFF
NA	TRBV28	TRBJ2-7	TRBD2	TGTGCCAGCAGTTTGCCAGGACTAGCGGGGGGGTACGAGCAGTACTTC	CASSLPGLAGGYEQYF
NA	TRBV7-2	TRBJ2-5	NA	TGTGCCAGCGGAGGGGGGGCACGGGAGACCCAGTACTTC	CASGGGARETQYF
NA	TRBV9	TRBJ2-1	TRBD2	TGTGCCAGCAGCGCCCAAACTAGCGGGAGTTGGAATGAGCAGTTCTTC	CASSAQTSGSWNEQFF
NA	TRBV6-5	TRBJ1-5	NA	TGTGCCAGCAGGTCCTATAGCAATCAGCCCCAGCATTTT	CASRSYSNQPQHF
NA	TRBV5-6	TRBJ2-1	NA	TGTGCCAGCAGCTTGATTTTAAACAATGAGCAGTTCTTC	CASSLILNNEQFF
NA	TRBV5-6	TRBJ1-2	NA	TGTGCCAGCGGCCGGGAGACTTGTGGCTACACCTTC	CASGRETCGYTF
NA	TRBV7-2	TRBJ1-6	NA	TGTGCGTCGGGGGAACGAAGGTGGAGCTCCTATAATTCACCCCTCCACTTT	CASGERRWSSYNSPLHF